This entry lists 2 T cell receptor beta chains sequenced from one sample in a study of blood T cells in healthy people across ages. Together with a sample-barcoded 5' primer, a J-beta primer mix was included in a second PCR lasting about 7 to 12 cycles. TCRdb recomputed calls from the 5' RACE reads with MiXCR, one row per CDR3 protein. Counted here are 1.5 million to 2 million distinct CDR3 sequences, roughly 27% occurring once; the ten biggest clones make up about 8%. Specimen: blood. These receptors all stem from a young woman in good health.

This clonotype was counted once. One end of the junction is discordant with germline, which a read error may explain. The chain joins TRBV9 to TRBJ2-3; D possibly corresponds to TRBD2 (5 bases). The V gene's germline CDR1 is SGDLS and CDR2 YYNGEE. The CDR3 sequence is 13 residues long. This CDR3 is CASSSGSWDMQYF. The DNA of the CDR3 is TGTGCCAGCTCCAGCGGTTCTTGGGATATGCAGTATTTT. The variable domain in full, completed from reference TRBV9 and TRBJ2-3, reads DSGVTQTPKHLITATGQRVTLRCSPRSGDLSVYWYQQSLDQGLQFLIQYYNGEERAKGNILERFSAQQFPDLHSELNLSSLELGDSALYFCASSSGSWDMQYFGPGTRLTVL.

CDR3 bases: TGTGCCAGCAGTGAAAGTCTAGCGGGAGGATATGAGCAGTTCTTC. Protein sequence: CASSESLAGGYEQFF. The chain links TRBV6-4 to TRBJ2-1; 11 nucleotides align to TRBD2. V shed 3 bases, J shed 8 bases, and the junction held 6 bases outside the gene matches. CDR1 and CDR2 from the germline V gene are MRHNA and SNTAGT. The CDR3 extends over 15 amino acids.